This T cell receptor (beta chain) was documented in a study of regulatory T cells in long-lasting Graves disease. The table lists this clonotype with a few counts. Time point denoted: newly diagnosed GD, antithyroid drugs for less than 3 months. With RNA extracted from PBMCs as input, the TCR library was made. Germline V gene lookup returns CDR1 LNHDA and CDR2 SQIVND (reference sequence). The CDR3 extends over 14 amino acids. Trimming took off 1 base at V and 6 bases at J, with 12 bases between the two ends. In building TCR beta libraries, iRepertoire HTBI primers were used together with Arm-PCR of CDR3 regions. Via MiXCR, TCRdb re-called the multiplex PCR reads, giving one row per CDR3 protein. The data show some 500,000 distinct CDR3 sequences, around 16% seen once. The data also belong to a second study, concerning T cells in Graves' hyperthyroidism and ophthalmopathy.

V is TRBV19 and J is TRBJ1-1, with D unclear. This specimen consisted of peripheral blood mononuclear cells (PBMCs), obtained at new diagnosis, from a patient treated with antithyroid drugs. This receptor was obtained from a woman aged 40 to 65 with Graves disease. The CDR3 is CASSIVWFGAEAFF. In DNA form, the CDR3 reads TGTGCCAGTAGTATAGTTTGGTTTGGGGCTGAAGCTTTCTTT.